The clone carrying this TCR beta chain was observed a single time. The antigen is not known. This CDR3 region has 15 residues. Trimming removed 3 bases at V and 0 bases at J, with 12 bases between. The germline gives CDR1 SGDLS, CDR2 YYNGEE. Deep was the level at which the assay was run. On sorted subsets, replicate PCRs used roughly 220 ng DNA, or 25,000 to 35,000 T cell genomes. Only in-frame clones appear in the TCRdb table, and some are missing; sequencing was by immunoSEQ multiplex PCR. The table has about 2.4 million clones, around 90% seen once. The data derive from a study of shared clonotypes between healthy human individuals. Overall study results and limits: Shared clonotypes across all four donors exceeded non-shared ones in generation probability. Sampling was confined to blood; repertoires within tissues likely differ.

The V and J genes are TRBV9 and TRBJ1-1; D not certain. The sequenced sample consisted of naive CD4+ T cells sorted from blood. Subset meaning: CD45RA+ positively selected. The sequence came from a young man in good health. In nucleotides, the CDR3 is TGTGCCAGCAGCGCGCCTGGCTCGCTGAACACTGAAGCTTTCTTT. Encoded protein: CASSAPGSLNTEAFF.